One and the same sample provided the 29 T cell receptor beta chains below, sequenced in a study of T cell responses to AZD1222 COVID-19 vaccine. The table came from immunoSEQ multiplex PCR; TCRdb's copy has only in-frame clones and leaves some out. The table shows some 74,000 clones, with roughly 85% occurring only once. Sequences were derived from peripheral blood, sampled 28 days after the second AZD1222 dose. The receptors here all came from an adult who received the AZD1222 COVID-19 vaccine.

The J gene is TRBJ1-2, the V gene TRBV7-8, with D hard to call. The germline V gene encodes CDR1 SGHVS and CDR2 FQNEAQ. V was pared by 0 bases and J by 3 bases, with 8 bases between. The CDR3 has 14 amino acids. The CDR3: CASSLAAQDYGYTF. CDR3 in DNA: TGTGCCAGCAGCTTAGCCGCGCAGGACTATGGCTACACCTTC.

This CDR3 is CASTPRDRASFEREYVPDTQYF. In DNA form, the CDR3 reads TGTGCCAGCACCCCACGGGATCGGGCCTCCTTCGAGCGGGAATATGTACCAGATACGCAGTATTTT. The chain carries TRBV6-2 or TRBV6-3 and TRBJ2-3; TRBD2 aligns across 7 bases. Per germline, CDR1 MNHEY and CDR2 SVGEGT. This CDR3 is built from 22 residues. V was clipped by 7 bases and J by 4 bases; unmatched bases: 32.

V usage is TRBV11-1 and J usage is TRBJ1-1; the D gene is possibly TRBD1 (5 bases). The CDR3 runs 14 residues. Per germline, CDR1 SGHAT and CDR2 FQDESV (reference sequence). V lost 6 bases to trimming and J lost 4 bases, with 15 bases between them. The CDR3 protein is CASSLGLGVTEAFF. CDR3 DNA sequence: TGTGCCAGCAGTTTGGGGCTAGGGGTCACTGAAGCTTTCTTT. Full variable domain (rest looked up from reference TRBV11-1 and TRBJ1-1): EAEVAQSPRYKITEKSQAVAFWCDPISGHATLYWYRQILGQGPELLVQFQDESVVDDSQLPKDRFSAERLKGVDSTLKIQPAELGDSAMYLCASSLGLGVTEAFFGQGTRLTVV.

The chain couples TRBV5-6 to TRBJ2-1, with 9 bases identical to TRBD1. The trim removed 3 bases at V and 6 bases at J, leaving 10 bases unmatched. Germline-derived CDR1 and CDR2 are SGHDT and YYEEEE. The CDR3 runs 16 residues. The CDR3, as DNA: TGTGCCAGCAGCTGGAGGGGACAGGGATGGGGCAATGAGCAGTTCTTC. Translated: CASSWRGQGWGNEQFF. The full variable domain, with the rest looked up from reference TRBV5-6 and TRBJ2-1, is DAGVTQSPTHLIKTRGQQVTLRCSPKSGHDTVSWYQQALGQGPQFIFQYYEEEERQRGNFPDRFSGHQFPNYSSELNVNALLLGDSALYLCASSWRGQGWGNEQFFGPGTRLTVL.

The chain carries TRBV2 and TRBJ2-2; no definite D call. The CDR3 sequence is 11 residues long. Germline V lookup: CDR1 SNHLY, CDR2 FYNNEI. The germline V and J ends were trimmed by 5 bases and 12 bases, with 10 bases remaining between them. Here the CDR3 reads CASSPSFQLFF. Written as DNA, the CDR3 is TGTGCCAGCAGTCCGTCCTTCCAGCTGTTTTTT. Based on the CDR3 plus reference TRBV2 and TRBJ2-2, the full variable domain is EPEVTQTPSHQVTQMGQEVILRCVPISNHLYFYWYRQILGQKVEFLVSFYNNEISEKSEIFDDQFSVERPDGSNFTLKIRSTKLEDSAMYFCASSPSFQLFFGEGSRLTVL.

The V call is TRBV6-5, the J call TRBJ1-1, with no clear D. Germline CDR1 reads MNHEY; CDR2 reads SVGAGI. Trimming removed 0 bases at V and 5 bases at J, with 13 bases between. CDR3 length: 15 residues. The CDR3 coding sequence is TGTGCCAGCAGTTACTCGAGATATCTATGGACTGAAGCTTTCTTT. It codes for CASSYSRYLWTEAFF.

This chain links TRBV2 with TRBJ1-2, with D tentatively TRBD1 (5 bases). CDR1 SNHLY and CDR2 FYNNEI come from the germline V gene. V shed 3 bases and J shed 2 bases, with 7 bases lying between them. The CDR3 totals 13 residues. Here the CDR3 reads CASSEGLNYGYTF. In DNA form, the CDR3 reads TGTGCCAGCAGTGAGGGACTCAACTATGGCTACACCTTC.

This chain uses TRBV4-2 with TRBJ1-2; TRBD1 matches 7 bases. This CDR3 contains 16 residues. Germline values: CDR1 LGHNA, CDR2 YNFKEQ. V lost 1 base to trimming and J lost 3 bases; unmatched junction nucleotides: 8. The CDR3 reads CASSQVVQGRDYGYTF. The CDR3 coding sequence is TGTGCCAGCAGCCAAGTGGTACAGGGGCGTGACTATGGCTACACCTTC.

The chain couples TRBV28 to TRBJ1-4; the D gene is possibly TRBD1 (6 bases). This CDR3 contains 12 residues. V was clipped by 4 bases and J by 10 bases, with 10 bases between them. Looked up from germline, CDR1 is MDHEN and CDR2 is SYDVKM. The CDR3 spells CASSWGPGKLFF. In DNA, the CDR3 is TGTGCCAGCAGTTGGGGGCCCGGAAAACTGTTTTTT.

The CDR3 protein is CASSYPTGTSPPYGYTF. Written as DNA, the CDR3 is TGTGCCAGCAGTTACCCAACCGGGACATCACCCCCCTATGGCTACACCTTC. The rearrangement links TRBV7-9 to TRBJ1-2; maybe TRBD1 (6 bases). Germline V gene sequence: CDR1 SEHNR, CDR2 FQNEAQ (reference sequence). The CDR3 contains 17 residues. V gave up 6 bases and J gave up 4 bases, with 24 bases separating them.

In its sample, this clone was seen a few times. This chain joins TRBV19 and TRBJ2-5; unclear D gene. The length of the CDR3 is 13 residues. V was clipped by 4 bases and J by 3 bases, with 9 bases between them. Germline CDR1 and CDR2: LNHDA and SQIVND (reference sequence). This CDR3 reads CASSRVGEETQYF. The CDR3 DNA is TGTGCCAGTAGTAGGGTCGGCGAAGAGACCCAGTACTTC.

V and J are TRBV13 and TRBJ2-3, with 7 bases lining up with TRBD2. CDR1 and CDR2 (germline): PRHDT, FYEKMQ (reference sequence). This CDR3 is 16 amino acids long. V lost 4 bases and J lost 0; bases outside the gene matches: 7. CDR3 residues: CASSSSGRRSTDTQYF. The CDR3, as DNA: TGTGCCAGCAGCTCTAGCGGAAGGAGGAGCACAGATACGCAGTATTTT.

The V call is TRBV6-5, the J call TRBJ1-2; no definite D call. Germline V CDR1 and CDR2: MNHEY, SVGAGI. V was shortened by 4 bases and J by 2 bases, with 11 bases between the two germline ends. The CDR3 runs to 14 residues. CDR3 in amino acids: CASSSHKVNYGYTF. The CDR3 region has the DNA TGTGCCAGCAGTTCCCACAAGGTGAACTATGGCTACACCTTC.

The J gene is TRBJ1-5, the V gene TRBV3-1 (or the pseudogene TRBV3-2); D remains ambiguous. The germline V gene encodes CDR1 LGHDT and CDR2 YNNKEL (reference sequence). The CDR3 is made up of 14 amino acids. Trimming pared 0 bases from V and 7 bases from J, leaving 10 bases between. CDR3 residues: CASSQDNNPQPQHF. CDR3 bases: TGTGCCAGCAGCCAAGATAACAATCCCCAGCCCCAGCATTTT.

The gene calls are TRBV2 and TRBJ1-5; 9 bases are a match to TRBD1. CDR1 and CDR2 (germline): SNHLY, FYNNEI. J gave up 0 bases and V 6 bases, and 12 bases lay outside the gene matches. The CDR3 consists of 18 residues. DNA of the CDR3: TGTGCCAGCAGAGAGGGACAGGGTCGACCCTATAGCAATCAGCCCCAGCATTTT. This translates into CASREGQGRPYSNQPQHF.

This clone appeared a single time. This chain uses TRBV27 with TRBJ1-4, with D possibly matching TRBD1 (6 bases). Germline V gives CDR1 MNHEY, CDR2 SMNVEV (reference sequence). V was trimmed by 0 bases and J by 7 bases, leaving 15 bases between them. The CDR3 sequence is 16 residues long. The CDR3 DNA reads TGTGCCAGCAGTTTATCGGGGGCAGGGTTCGGTGAAAAACTGTTTTTT. This encodes CASSLSGAGFGEKLFF.

Concerning this clone: Other DNA sequences in this specimen translate into the identical CDR3. V usage is TRBV6-2 or TRBV6-3 and J usage is TRBJ1-2, with a weak D call TRBD1 (5 bases). V gave up 2 bases and J gave up 2 bases, with 6 bases separating them. This CDR3 contains 13 residues. Germline CDR1 reads MNHEY; CDR2 reads SVGEGT. Here the CDR3 DNA reads TGTGCCAGCAGTTACCGGGACAACTATGGCTACACCTTC. Its protein product is CASSYRDNYGYTF.

J is TRBJ1-2 and V is TRBV28; tentative D call: TRBD1 (6 bases). The V and J ends lost 7 bases and 6 bases respectively, with 18 bases between them. Germline V gene sequence: CDR1 MDHEN, CDR2 SYDVKM. The CDR3 spans 14 residues. The DNA for the CDR3 is TGTGCCAGCACCGGCAGTCCGGGGGGCCATGGCTACACCTTC. It specifies CASTGSPGGHGYTF.

V and J are TRBV4-2 and TRBJ1-3, with TRBD1 matching 7 bases. The germline V gene has CDR1 LGHNA and CDR2 YNFKEQ. This CDR3 region has 16 residues. V was clipped by 4 bases and J by 4 bases; unmatched bases: 10. The CDR3 loop is CASSPIDREAGNTIYF. The CDR3 nucleotides read TGTGCCAGCAGCCCCATTGACAGGGAGGCAGGAAACACCATATATTTT.

This rearrangement joins TRBV19 to TRBJ2-7; no clear D gene. Trimming removed 3 bases from V and 4 bases from J, with 10 bases in between. The length of the CDR3 is 13 residues. The germline gives CDR1 LNHDA, CDR2 SQIVND (reference sequence). The CDR3 sequence is CASSMGHPYEQYF. The CDR3 DNA follows: TGTGCCAGTAGTATGGGTCACCCTTACGAGCAGTACTTC.

The chain is built from TRBV9 and TRBJ2-2; unclear D gene. Germline assignment: CDR1 SGDLS and CDR2 YYNGEE. This CDR3 comprises 15 residues. V lost 3 bases, J lost 4 bases, and 13 bases lay in between. CDR3 loop: CASSAYYSSTGELFF. CDR3 sequence (DNA): TGTGCCAGCAGCGCATACTATTCAAGCACCGGGGAGCTGTTTTTT.

This rearrangement joins TRBV7-3 to TRBJ1-1; D is unresolved. The CDR3 runs to 15 residues. Trimming removed 1 base at V and 5 bases at J, with 14 bases between. Germline CDR1 is SGHTA and CDR2 is FQGTGA. CDR3 in amino acids: CASSLSPGAGTEAFF. For the CDR3, the DNA is TGTGCCAGCAGCTTAAGTCCGGGAGCGGGGACTGAAGCTTTCTTT.

V is TRBV6-2 or TRBV6-3 and J is TRBJ1-5; D is unclear. Trimming removed 2 bases from V and 10 bases from J, with 9 bases in between. Germline V gene lookup returns CDR1 MNHEY and CDR2 SVGEGT. The CDR3 covers 12 residues. CDR3 in DNA: TGTGCCAGCAGTTACCCCCTCCAACCCCAGCATTTT. Protein: CASSYPLQPQHF.

V usage is TRBV27 and J usage is TRBJ2-1; the match to TRBD2 covers 11 bases. The CDR3 covers 15 residues. V dropped 2 bases and J dropped 6; count of bases not matched to a gene: 3. In germline, CDR1 is MNHEY, CDR2 SMNVEV (reference sequence). CDR3 in amino acids: CASSLVAGGPNEQFF. For the CDR3, the DNA is TGTGCCAGCAGTTTAGTAGCGGGAGGGCCCAATGAGCAGTTCTTC.

The genes are TRBV30 and TRBJ1-2; D uncertain. V lost 5 bases and J lost 5, with 6 bases in between. CDR1 is GTSNPN, CDR2 SVGIG, per germline (reference sequence). The CDR3 contains 10 residues. The CDR3 loop reads CAWRTYGYTF. The CDR3 DNA sequence: TGTGCCTGGCGCACATATGGCTACACCTTC.

The chain couples TRBV5-1 to TRBJ2-1, with TRBD2 matching 7 bases. Germline lookup yields CDR1 SGHRS and CDR2 YFSETQ. This CDR3 has 15 residues. After removal of 3 bases from V and 6 bases from J, the junction contained 9 bases not matched to a gene. In DNA, the CDR3 is TGCGCCAGCAGCTCTACAGCGGGAACCAGCAATGAGCAGTTCTTC. It specifies CASSSTAGTSNEQFF. The variable domain in full, completed from reference TRBV5-1 and TRBJ2-1, reads KAGVTQTPRYLIKTRGQQVTLSCSPISGHRSVSWYQQTPGQGLQFLFEYFSETQRNKGNFPGRFSGRQFSNSRSEMNVSTLELGDSALYLCASSSTAGTSNEQFFGPGTRLTVL.

J is TRBJ1-2 and V is TRBV18, with 8 bases lining up with TRBD1. The germline CDR1 and CDR2 sequences are KGHSH and LQKENI. The CDR3 totals 13 residues. J was trimmed by 6 bases and V by 3 bases; bases with no gene match: 3. CDR3 DNA: TGTGCCAGCTCACCTCCGGACAGGGATGGCTACACCTTC. It is translated as CASSPPDRDGYTF. The full variable domain, rest sourced from reference TRBV18 and TRBJ1-2, is NAGVMQNPRHLVRRRGQEARLRCSPMKGHSHVYWYRQLPEEGLKFMVYLQKENIIDESGMPKERFSAEFPKEGPSILRIQQVVRGDSAAYFCASSPPDRDGYTFGSGTRLTVV.

This chain links TRBV4-2 with TRBJ2-6; 7 nucleotides agree with TRBD1. From germline, CDR1 is LGHNA and CDR2 YNFKEQ. The trim removed 1 base at V and 1 base at J, leaving 7 bases unmatched. The CDR3 spans 18 residues. Here the CDR3 reads CASSQARDSQSGANVLTF. The CDR3 nucleotides are TGTGCCAGCAGCCAAGCTCGGGACAGCCAGTCTGGGGCCAACGTCCTGACTTTC.

This clone was seen only a few times. This chain joins TRBV12-3 or TRBV12-4 and TRBJ1-2; the D is unclear. This CDR3 comprises 12 residues. Trimming removed 6 bases at V and 5 bases at J, with 10 bases between. CDR3: CASSATMYGYTF. The CDR3 nucleotides read TGTGCCAGCAGCGCCACTATGTATGGCTACACCTTC.